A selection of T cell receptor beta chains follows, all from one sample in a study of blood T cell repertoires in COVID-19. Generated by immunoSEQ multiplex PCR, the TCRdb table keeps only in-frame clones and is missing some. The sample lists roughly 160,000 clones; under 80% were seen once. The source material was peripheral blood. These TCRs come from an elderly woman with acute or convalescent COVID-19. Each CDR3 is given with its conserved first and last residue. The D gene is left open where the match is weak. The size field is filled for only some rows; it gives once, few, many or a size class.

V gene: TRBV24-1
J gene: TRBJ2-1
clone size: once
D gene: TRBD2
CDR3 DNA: TGTGCCACCGGGGGCGCGGGGACTAGCGGGAGGGCCTACAATGAGCAGTTCTTC
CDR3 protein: CATGGAGTSGRAYNEQFF

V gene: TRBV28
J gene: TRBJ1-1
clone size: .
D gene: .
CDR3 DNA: TGTGCCAGTACTAACGGCGCGGGAATGAACACTGAAGCTTTCTTT
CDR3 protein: CASTNGAGMNTEAFF

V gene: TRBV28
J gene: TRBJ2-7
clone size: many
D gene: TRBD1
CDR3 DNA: TGTGCCAGCAGTCTATTGGGACAGGGGGTAAAGGAGCAGTACTTC
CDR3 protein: CASSLLGQGVKEQYF

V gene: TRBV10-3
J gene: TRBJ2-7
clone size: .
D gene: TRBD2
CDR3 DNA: TGTGCCATCACCCCCTCCACGGTCGGGGGGGAGGCCTACGAGCAGTACTTC
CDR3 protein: CAITPSTVGGEAYEQYF

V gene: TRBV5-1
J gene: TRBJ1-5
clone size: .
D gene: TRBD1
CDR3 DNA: TGCGCCAGCAGGCCGGGGACAGAGGAAAATCAGCCCCAGCATTTT
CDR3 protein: CASRPGTEENQPQHF

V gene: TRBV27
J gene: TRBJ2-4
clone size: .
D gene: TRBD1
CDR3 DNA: TGTGCCAGCAGTTCGAACAGGGGTCAGGGAAACATTCAGTACTTC
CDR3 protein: CASSSNRGQGNIQYF

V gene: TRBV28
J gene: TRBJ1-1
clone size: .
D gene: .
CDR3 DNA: TGTGCCAGCAGTCCCCCCCGGGGGGCGTCGACTGAAGCTTTCTTT
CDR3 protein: CASSPPRGASTEAFF

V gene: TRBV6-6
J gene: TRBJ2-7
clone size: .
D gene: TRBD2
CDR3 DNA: TGTGCCAGCAGTTTTCGGACTAGGAGTAACGAGCAGTACTTC
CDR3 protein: CASSFRTRSNEQYF

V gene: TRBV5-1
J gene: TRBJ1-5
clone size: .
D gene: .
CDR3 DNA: TGCGCCAGCAGCAGGACTGGGAGCCAGCCCCAGCATTTT
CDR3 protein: CASSRTGSQPQHF

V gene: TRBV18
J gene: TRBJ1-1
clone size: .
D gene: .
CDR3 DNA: TGTGCCAGCTCACCACCGAGAAACACTGAAGCTTTCTTT
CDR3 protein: CASSPPRNTEAFF

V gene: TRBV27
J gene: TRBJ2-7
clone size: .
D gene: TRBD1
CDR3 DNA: TGTGCCAGCAGGACAGGGTACTACGAGCAGTACTTC
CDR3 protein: CASRTGYYEQYF